This is a list of T cell receptor beta chains from one sample in a study of shared clonotypes between healthy human individuals. The method was immunoSEQ multiplex PCR; TCRdb's version includes in-frame clones alone and lacks a portion of them. This table has roughly 1.4 million clones, roughly 98.5% appearing once. The specimen sequenced was naive CD4+ T cells sorted from blood. The origin of the receptors is a man aged 25 to 40 in good health. Both conserved end residues are part of each CDR3. D genes are given only for firm matches. Part of the rows lack a size; the others show once, few, many or a class for expanded clones.

d_gene | abundance | j_gene | v_gene | CDR3aa | CDR3nt
NA | NA | TRBJ1-2 | TRBV4-3 | CASSRSGTNYGYTF | TGCGCCAGCAGCCGGTCAGGGACTAACTATGGCTACACCTTC
NA | NA | TRBJ1-1 | TRBV29-1 | CSVEPGGRVAFF | TGCAGCGTTGAACCTGGGGGTCGGGTAGCTTTCTTT
TRBD1 | NA | TRBJ2-7 | TRBV4-1 | CASSQVLGTGNSYEQYF | TGCGCCAGCAGCCAAGTATTAGGGACAGGGAACTCCTACGAGCAGTACTTC
TRBD2 | NA | TRBJ2-1 | TRBV30 | CAWTSGNEQFF | TGTGCCTGGACTAGCGGGAATGAGCAGTTCTTC
TRBD1 | NA | TRBJ2-1 | TRBV6-6 | CASSYGRDRPYNEQFF | TGTGCCAGCAGTTATGGCCGGGACAGACCGTACAATGAGCAGTTCTTC
TRBD1 | NA | TRBJ1-1 | TRBV2 | CASSANRGPDTEAFF | TGTGCCAGCAGCGCAAACAGGGGGCCGGACACTGAAGCTTTCTTT
TRBD1 | NA | TRBJ1-2 | TRBV2 | CASRPGTGSGYTF | TGTGCCAGCAGACCCGGGACAGGGTCTGGCTACACCTTC
NA | NA | TRBJ2-7 | TRBV29-1 | CSVGQGGLYEQYF | TGCAGCGTTGGCCAGGGTGGATTGTACGAGCAGTACTTC
TRBD1 | NA | TRBJ2-2 | TRBV25-1 | CASSGTGTGIRPGELFF | TGTGCCAGCAGTGGTACCGGGACAGGGATTCGACCCGGGGAGCTGTTTTTT
NA | NA | TRBJ2-7 | TRBV6-1 | CASRVVSREQYF | TGTGCCAGCAGAGTGGTATCTCGCGAGCAGTACTTC
TRBD1 | NA | TRBJ2-1 | TRBV18 | CASSPPGQGAQNEQFF | TGTGCCAGCTCACCACCCGGGCAGGGGGCGCAGAATGAGCAGTTCTTC
NA | NA | TRBJ2-3 | TRBV9 | CASSVLPQSTDTQYF | TGTGCCAGCAGCGTACTTCCCCAGAGTACAGATACGCAGTATTTT
NA | NA | TRBJ2-1 | TRBV29-1 | CSVEGTNQFF | TGCAGCGTTGAAGGGACGAATCAGTTCTTC
TRBD2 | once | TRBJ2-7 | TRBV27 | CASSLYRTSYEQYF | TGTGCCAGCAGTTTATATCGGACTAGCTACGAGCAGTACTTC
NA | NA | TRBJ1-5 | TRBV6-1 | CASSQVGANQPQHF | TGTGCCAGCAGTCAAGTCGGGGCAAATCAGCCCCAGCATTTT
TRBD1 | NA | TRBJ1-4 | TRBV5-1 | CASSLSAGGVEKLFF | TGCGCCAGCAGCTTGAGTGCAGGGGGGGTTGAAAAACTGTTTTTT
NA | NA | TRBJ1-2 | TRBV27 | CASSFLDRFDGYTF | TGTGCCAGCAGTTTCCTAGACAGGTTTGATGGCTACACCTTC
NA | NA | TRBJ2-2 | TRBV2 | CASSEAGFLTGELFF | TGTGCCAGCAGTGAAGCCGGGTTCCTCACCGGGGAGCTGTTTTTT
NA | NA | TRBJ2-1 | TRBV18 | CASSHPGGGGNEQFF | TGTGCCAGCTCTCACCCCGGAGGGGGGGGAAATGAGCAGTTCTTC
TRBD2 | NA | TRBJ2-1 | TRBV5-1 | CASGAGGYNEQFF | TGCGCCAGCGGAGCGGGGGGATACAATGAGCAGTTCTTC
NA | NA | TRBJ1-1 | TRBV10-3 | CAISEVLFRAFF | TGTGCCATCAGTGAGGTCCTCTTCAGGGCTTTCTTT
NA | NA | TRBJ2-3 | TRBV2 | CASSLTDTQYF | TGTGCCAGCAGTCTAACAGATACGCAGTATTTT
NA | once | TRBJ1-4 | TRBV28 | CASQVIGAAEKLFF | TGTGCCAGTCAAGTCATAGGGGCTGCTGAAAAACTGTTTTTT
NA | NA | TRBJ1-1 | TRBV12-5 | CASGFRDRTEAFF | TGTGCTAGTGGTTTTCGGGACCGCACTGAAGCTTTCTTT
NA | once | TRBJ2-5 | TRBV7-7 | CASSLEQEETQYF | TGTGCTAGCAGCTTAGAGCAGGAAGAGACCCAGTACTTC
NA | NA | TRBJ2-7 | TRBV30 | CAWSTPRLVSYEQYF | TGTGCCTGGAGTACACCTAGGTTGGTCTCCTACGAGCAGTACTTC
NA | NA | TRBJ2-3 | TRBV2 | CASIRRGFADTQYF | TGTGCCAGCATAAGAAGAGGGTTCGCAGATACGCAGTATTTT
TRBD1 | NA | TRBJ2-1 | TRBV5-1 | CASNDGPGTVPFF | TGCGCCAGCAACGATGGTCCCGGGACAGTTCCGTTCTTC
NA | NA | TRBJ2-1 | TRBV6-5 | CASSFPKGSEQFF | TGTGCCAGCAGTTTCCCTAAGGGAAGTGAGCAGTTCTTC
NA | NA | TRBJ2-7 | TRBV9 | CASSVAPLVYEQYF | TGTGCCAGCAGCGTAGCCCCCCTGGTCTACGAGCAGTACTTC
NA | NA | TRBJ1-1 | TRBV10-3 | CAISESMGGGNTEAFF | TGTGCCATCAGTGAGTCGATGGGGGGCGGGAACACTGAAGCTTTCTTT
NA | NA | TRBJ1-5 | TRBV2 | CASSTPKGNQPQHF | TGTGCCAGCAGTACTCCTAAGGGCAATCAGCCCCAGCATTTT
NA | NA | TRBJ2-1 | TRBV27 | CASSLSGSEVWVVLFF | TGTGCCAGCAGTTTATCGGGGAGCGAGGTATGGGTAGTATTGTTCTTC
NA | NA | TRBJ2-7 | TRBV7-9 | CASSLGPLVGKTYEQYF | TGTGCCAGCAGCTTAGGGCCCCTAGTCGGTAAAACCTACGAGCAGTACTTC
NA | NA | TRBJ2-6 | TRBV28 | CASTGRVLSGANVLTF | TGTGCCAGCACAGGAAGGGTCCTCTCTGGGGCCAACGTCCTGACTTTC
NA | NA | TRBJ1-3 | TRBV7-2 | CASSFTAAGNTIYF | TGTGCCAGCAGCTTTACAGCGGCCGGAAACACCATATATTTT
NA | NA | TRBJ2-1 | TRBV18 | CASSLKAANNEQFF | TGTGCCAGCTCACTAAAAGCGGCAAACAATGAGCAGTTCTTC
TRBD2 | NA | TRBJ2-7 | TRBV18 | CASSPRLAGTYEQYF | TGTGCCAGCTCACCACGACTAGCGGGAACCTACGAGCAGTACTTC
NA | NA | TRBJ1-5 | TRBV28 | CASSLLGQGDQPQHF | TGTGCCAGCAGTTTATTAGGGCAGGGCGATCAGCCCCAGCATTTT
TRBD1 | once | TRBJ2-7 | TRBV6-5 | CASSPQGIAYEQYF | TGTGCCAGCAGTCCACAGGGGATTGCCTACGAGCAGTACTTC
TRBD2 | NA | TRBJ2-5 | TRBV29-1 | CSVAPTTSGSETQYF | TGCAGCGTTGCTCCGACGACTAGCGGGAGTGAGACCCAGTACTTC